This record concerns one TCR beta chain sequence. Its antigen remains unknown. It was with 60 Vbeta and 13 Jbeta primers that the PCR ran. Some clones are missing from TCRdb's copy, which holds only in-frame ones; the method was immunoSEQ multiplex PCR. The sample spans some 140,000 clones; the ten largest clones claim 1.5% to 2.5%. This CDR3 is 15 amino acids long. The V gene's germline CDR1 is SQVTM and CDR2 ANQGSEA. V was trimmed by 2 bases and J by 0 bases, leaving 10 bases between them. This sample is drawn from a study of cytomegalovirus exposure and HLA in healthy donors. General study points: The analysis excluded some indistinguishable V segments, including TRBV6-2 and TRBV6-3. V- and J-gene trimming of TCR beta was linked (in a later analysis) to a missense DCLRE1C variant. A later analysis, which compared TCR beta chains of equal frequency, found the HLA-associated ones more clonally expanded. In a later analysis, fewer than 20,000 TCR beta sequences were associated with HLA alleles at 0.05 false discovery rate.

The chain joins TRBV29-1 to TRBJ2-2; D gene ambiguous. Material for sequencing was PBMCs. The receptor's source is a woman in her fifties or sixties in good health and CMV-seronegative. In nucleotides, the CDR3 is TGCAGCGTTGAAAGAGGTGGAGCGAACACCGGGGAGCTGTTTTTT. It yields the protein CSVERGGANTGELFF.